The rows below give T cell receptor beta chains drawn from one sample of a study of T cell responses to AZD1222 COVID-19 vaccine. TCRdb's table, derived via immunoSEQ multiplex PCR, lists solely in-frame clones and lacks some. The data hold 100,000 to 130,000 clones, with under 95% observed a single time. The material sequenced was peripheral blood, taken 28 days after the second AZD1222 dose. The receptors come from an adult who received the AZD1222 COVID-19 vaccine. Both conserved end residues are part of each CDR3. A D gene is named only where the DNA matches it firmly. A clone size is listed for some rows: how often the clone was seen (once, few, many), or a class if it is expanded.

CDR3 protein: CATSRDRVGEAFF
CDR3 DNA: TGTGCCACCAGCAGAGACAGGGTAGGGGAAGCTTTCTTT
clone size: -
D gene: -
J gene: TRBJ1-1
V gene: TRBV15

CDR3 protein: CASSLAAGAEQFF
CDR3 DNA: TGTGCCAGCAGCTTGGCGGCGGGCGCTGAGCAGTTCTTC
clone size: -
D gene: -
J gene: TRBJ2-1
V gene: TRBV7-9

CDR3 protein: CASSQGVVTGYNEQFF
CDR3 DNA: TGCGCCAGCAGCCAAGGGGTAGTAACGGGGTACAATGAGCAGTTCTTC
clone size: -
D gene: -
J gene: TRBJ2-1
V gene: TRBV4-1

CDR3 protein: CASSLDEMVGGYTF
CDR3 DNA: TGTGCCAGCAGTCTAGACGAAATGGTCGGGGGCTACACCTTC
clone size: -
D gene: -
J gene: TRBJ1-2
V gene: TRBV6-5

CDR3 protein: CASSPGRGPQPQHF
CDR3 DNA: TGTGCCAGCAGCCCAGGGCGGGGGCCTCAGCCCCAGCATTTT
clone size: -
D gene: -
J gene: TRBJ1-5
V gene: TRBV3-1/TRBV3-2

CDR3 protein: CAICGSAGADTQYF
CDR3 DNA: TGTGCCATCTGCGGTTCAGCGGGAGCAGATACGCAGTATTTT
clone size: -
D gene: TRBD2
J gene: TRBJ2-3
V gene: TRBV10-3

CDR3 protein: CASSQGIGQPSNEKLFF
CDR3 DNA: TGTGCCAGCAGCCAGGGGATCGGGCAGCCAAGTAATGAAAAACTGTTTTTT
clone size: once
D gene: -
J gene: TRBJ1-4
V gene: TRBV3-1/TRBV3-2

CDR3 protein: CSVGGGNQPQHF
CDR3 DNA: TGCAGCGTGGGGGGCGGCAATCAGCCCCAGCATTTT
clone size: -
D gene: -
J gene: TRBJ1-5
V gene: TRBV29-1

CDR3 protein: CAISDPTSGRAYEQYF
CDR3 DNA: TGTGCCATCAGTGATCCTACTAGCGGGAGGGCGTACGAGCAGTACTTC
clone size: -
D gene: TRBD2
J gene: TRBJ2-7
V gene: TRBV10-3

CDR3 protein: CASSLGTTYGYTF
CDR3 DNA: TGTGCCAGCAGCTTAGGGACGACCTATGGCTACACCTTC
clone size: once
D gene: -
J gene: TRBJ1-2
V gene: TRBV11-2

CDR3 protein: CASSPGLAEGHEQYF
CDR3 DNA: TGTGCCAGCAGCCCAGGACTAGCGGAGGGGCACGAGCAGTACTTC
clone size: -
D gene: TRBD2
J gene: TRBJ2-7
V gene: TRBV9

CDR3 protein: CASSSDRDIQYF
CDR3 DNA: TGTGCCAGCAGCTCCGACAGGGACATTCAGTACTTC
clone size: -
D gene: TRBD1
J gene: TRBJ2-4
V gene: TRBV6-5

CDR3 protein: CASSSLGQVRGYEQYF
CDR3 DNA: TGTGCCAGCAGCTCCCTAGGACAGGTACGGGGCTACGAGCAGTACTTC
clone size: -
D gene: TRBD1
J gene: TRBJ2-7
V gene: TRBV7-8

CDR3 protein: CATTSDRIPNQPQHF
CDR3 DNA: TGTGCCACCACCTCGGACCGTATACCCAATCAGCCCCAGCATTTT
clone size: -
D gene: -
J gene: TRBJ1-5
V gene: TRBV2

CDR3 protein: CASSLGGGNTIYF
CDR3 DNA: TGTGCCAGCAGCTTAGGGGGGGGAAACACCATATATTTT
clone size: -
D gene: -
J gene: TRBJ1-3
V gene: TRBV7-2

CDR3 protein: CASSLGTSRYFSGANVLTF
CDR3 DNA: TGTGCCAGCAGTTTGGGAACGTCTCGTTATTTCTCTGGGGCCAACGTCCTGACTTTC
clone size: -
D gene: -
J gene: TRBJ2-6
V gene: TRBV28

CDR3 protein: CASITRTGSNQPQHF
CDR3 DNA: TGTGCCAGCATTACTCGGACAGGTTCTAATCAGCCCCAGCATTTT
clone size: -
D gene: TRBD1
J gene: TRBJ1-5
V gene: TRBV28

CDR3 protein: CASSETDGYEQYF
CDR3 DNA: TGTGCCAGCAGTGAGACAGATGGGTACGAGCAGTACTTC
clone size: once
D gene: -
J gene: TRBJ2-7
V gene: TRBV2

CDR3 protein: CASSVGDDTSEKLFF
CDR3 DNA: TGTGCCAGCAGCGTAGGGGACGACACGAGTGAAAAACTGTTTTTT
clone size: once
D gene: -
J gene: TRBJ1-4
V gene: TRBV9

CDR3 protein: CASSSGLAVVNEQFF
CDR3 DNA: TGTGCCAGCAGTTCGGGACTAGCGGTCGTCAATGAGCAGTTCTTC
clone size: -
D gene: TRBD2
J gene: TRBJ2-1
V gene: TRBV6-5

CDR3 protein: CAWNYGQSNPGVELYEQYF
CDR3 DNA: TGTGCCTGGAACTACGGACAGAGCAACCCGGGTGTTGAACTCTACGAGCAGTACTTC
clone size: -
D gene: -
J gene: TRBJ2-7
V gene: TRBV30

CDR3 protein: CASSPTPTGANTEAFF
CDR3 DNA: TGTGCCAGCAGCCCAACGCCCACAGGGGCGAACACTGAAGCTTTCTTT
clone size: -
D gene: TRBD1
J gene: TRBJ1-1
V gene: TRBV11-2

CDR3 protein: CASSQDGGRNTEAFF
CDR3 DNA: TGTGCCAGCAGCCAAGACGGGGGGAGGAACACTGAAGCTTTCTTT
clone size: -
D gene: -
J gene: TRBJ1-1
V gene: TRBV14

CDR3 protein: CASSYGGLGAKNIQYF
CDR3 DNA: TGTGCCAGCAGTTACGGGGGACTGGGGGCCAAAAACATTCAGTACTTC
clone size: -
D gene: -
J gene: TRBJ2-4
V gene: TRBV6-6

CDR3 protein: CASSFVGSYNEQFF
CDR3 DNA: TGTGCCAGCAGTTTTGTAGGTTCCTACAATGAGCAGTTCTTC
clone size: -
D gene: -
J gene: TRBJ2-1
V gene: TRBV28

CDR3 protein: CASSDGTSGIQETQYF
CDR3 DNA: TGTGCCAGCAGCGATGGGACTAGCGGGATCCAAGAGACCCAGTACTTC
clone size: -
D gene: TRBD2
J gene: TRBJ2-5
V gene: TRBV5-5

CDR3 protein: CASSLEPIRASNF
CDR3 DNA: TGTGCCAGCAGCTTAGAACCTATAAGAGCCAGTAATTTT
clone size: -
D gene: -
J gene: TRBJ2-3
V gene: TRBV7-2

CDR3 protein: CASSLAASGNHEQYF
CDR3 DNA: TGTGCCAGCAGCTTAGCGGCTAGCGGGAATCACGAGCAGTACTTC
clone size: -
D gene: TRBD2
J gene: TRBJ2-7
V gene: TRBV7-9

CDR3 protein: CASSRTGTGEDQPQHF
CDR3 DNA: TGTGCCAGCAGCCGTACCGGGACAGGGGAGGATCAGCCCCAGCATTTT
clone size: once
D gene: TRBD1
J gene: TRBJ1-5
V gene: TRBV5-4

CDR3 protein: CASSPSLREDNQPQHF
CDR3 DNA: TGTGCCAGCAGTCCTTCCCTCAGGGAGGACAATCAGCCCCAGCATTTT
clone size: -
D gene: -
J gene: TRBJ1-5
V gene: TRBV27

CDR3 protein: CASRDGYNSPLHF
CDR3 DNA: TGTGCCAGCAGAGACGGATATAATTCACCCCTCCACTTT
clone size: -
D gene: -
J gene: TRBJ1-6
V gene: TRBV9

CDR3 protein: CASRTTSGGYNEQFF
CDR3 DNA: TGTGCCAGCAGGACAACTAGCGGGGGGTACAATGAGCAGTTCTTC
clone size: -
D gene: TRBD2
J gene: TRBJ2-1
V gene: TRBV6-5

CDR3 protein: CASSLTSPPASQYF
CDR3 DNA: TGTGCCAGCAGTTTAACCTCCCCACCAGCGTCCCAGTACTTC
clone size: -
D gene: -
J gene: TRBJ2-5
V gene: TRBV28

CDR3 protein: CASSLGPNLNTEAFF
CDR3 DNA: TGCGCCAGCAGCCTTGGACCGAACTTGAACACTGAAGCTTTCTTT
clone size: -
D gene: -
J gene: TRBJ1-1
V gene: TRBV5-1